These 23 T cell receptor beta chains originate from one sample sequenced in a study of blood T cell repertoires in COVID-19. The repertoire was sequenced with immunoSEQ multiplex PCR; TCRdb's copy has only in-frame clones and lacks some. Of about 240,000 clones listed, 86% are singletons. Sequencing input: peripheral blood. Receptors were obtained from a woman aged 25 to 45 who had recovered from COVID-19.

J is TRBJ2-7 and V is TRBV2; no clear D gene. The CDR3 runs 14 residues. V gave up 6 bases and J gave up 3 bases, with 15 bases separating them. Per the germline V gene, CDR1 is SNHLY and CDR2 is FYNNEI. As DNA, the CDR3 is TGTGCCAGCAGGCTCGCTAGAGACGGCTACGAGCAGTACTTC. Its translation: CASRLARDGYEQYF.

Ten or more counts support this clone. The chain links TRBV5-5 to TRBJ1-2; D perhaps matches TRBD1 (6 bases). The ends were cut back, 2 bases at V and 6 bases at J, with 11 bases in the middle. The germline V gene encodes CDR1 SGHKS and CDR2 YYEKEE (reference sequence). CDR3 size: 13 residues. CDR3 nucleotides: TGTGCCAGCAGCTTACGGACAGAAGATGGCTACACCTTC. It is translated as CASSLRTEDGYTF.

A few counts support this clone. The genes are TRBV12-5 and TRBJ1-3; 8 bases are a match to TRBD1. Germline-derived CDR1 and CDR2 are LGHNT and FRNRAP. V lost 3 bases, J lost 5 bases, and 6 bases stayed unmatched. The CDR3 covers 15 residues. CDR3 coding DNA: TGTGCTAGTGGTTTAGGCCAGGGGGCACGAAACACCATATATTTT. Protein sequence: CASGLGQGARNTIYF.

J is TRBJ1-6 and V is TRBV4-3; D gene uncertain. V shed 2 bases and J shed 2 bases, with 13 bases lying between them. Germline-derived CDR1 and CDR2 are LGHNA and YSLEER. The CDR3 is 17 residues long. The CDR3 DNA reads TGCGCCAGCAGCCAACTAATTAGCGGGACCTATAATTCACCCCTCCACTTT. The encoded protein is CASSQLISGTYNSPLHF.

This clone appeared a few times. This chain uses TRBV5-1 with TRBJ2-5; 7 bases map to TRBD1. J gave up 5 bases and V 4 bases, and 5 bases lay outside the gene matches. This CDR3 comprises 13 residues. Germline values: CDR1 SGHRS, CDR2 YFSETQ. CDR3 DNA sequence: TGCGCCAGCAGCCTGGGACAGTCGGAGACCCAGTACTTC. Its translation: CASSLGQSETQYF. The full variable domain, completed using reference TRBV5-1 and TRBJ2-5, is KAGVTQTPRYLIKTRGQQVTLSCSPISGHRSVSWYQQTPGQGLQFLFEYFSETQRNKGNFPGRFSGRQFSNSRSEMNVSTLELGDSALYLCASSLGQSETQYFGPGTRLLVL.

The V gene is TRBV2, the J gene TRBJ1-4; D possibly corresponds to TRBD1 (5 bases). Trimming shortened V by 7 bases and J by 5 bases, and 11 bases separated the two germline ends. Germline CDR1 SNHLY, CDR2 FYNNEI. The CDR3 is 13 residues long. CDR3 nucleotide sequence: TGTGCCAGCATACAGGATCAAAATGAAAAACTGTTTTTT. Encoded protein: CASIQDQNEKLFF.

CDR3 residues: CASSVGGNGNEQFF. The CDR3 coding sequence is TGTGCCAGCAGCGTGGGAGGGAATGGGAATGAGCAGTTCTTC. The chain is built from TRBV9 and TRBJ2-1, with 7 bases that match TRBD2. V lost 2 bases and J lost 7; bases outside the gene matches: 6. CDR3 length: 14 residues. Germline-derived CDR1 and CDR2 are SGDLS and YYNGEE. Drawing the rest from reference TRBV9 and TRBJ2-1, the complete variable domain is DSGVTQTPKHLITATGQRVTLRCSPRSGDLSVYWYQQSLDQGLQFLIQYYNGEERAKGNILERFSAQQFPDLHSELNLSSLELGDSALYFCASSVGGNGNEQFFGPGTRLTVL.

This clone was found a few times. V gene TRBV5-1 combines with J gene TRBJ2-2; D may be TRBD2 (5 bases). The CDR3 spans 13 residues. Germline CDR1 and CDR2: SGHRS and YFSETQ. V lost 4 bases, J lost 3 bases, and 7 bases lay in between. The CDR3 bases are TGCGCCAGCAGCGCGCGGGACACCGGGGAGCTGTTTTTT. This codes for CASSARDTGELFF.

The chain has TRBV4-1 and TRBJ1-1, with unresolved D. Trimming cost V 1 base and J 4 bases, with 7 bases left between them. This CDR3 is 13 amino acids long. Germline V gene data show CDR1 as MGHRA and CDR2 as YSYEKL. The CDR3 nucleotides read TGCGCCAGCAGCCAAGGGGCGGGCACTGAAGCTTTCTTT. Translating it yields CASSQGAGTEAFF.

The chain couples TRBV5-6 to TRBJ2-1, with TRBD2 identical over 8 bases. This CDR3 region has 16 residues. Unmatched junction bases numbered 10, after V lost 0 bases and J lost 8 bases. CDR1 and CDR2 from the germline V gene are SGHDT and YYEEEE. The CDR3 protein is CASSLVATSGAYEQFF. The CDR3 DNA is TGTGCCAGCAGCTTGGTAGCTACTAGCGGTGCATATGAGCAGTTCTTC.

This clone appeared a few times. The CDR3 nucleotides are TGCGCCAGCAGCCAAGCCGAGGGCATCTCTGGAAACACCATATATTTT. Translation gives CASSQAEGISGNTIYF. The chain recombines TRBV4-3 with TRBJ1-3; D is unresolved. V gave up 1 base and J gave up 0 bases, with 10 bases separating them. The CDR3 consists of 16 residues. Germline lookup yields CDR1 LGHNA and CDR2 YSLEER.

V gene TRBV7-2 combines with J gene TRBJ1-2; D gene uncertain. This CDR3 contains 14 residues. Germline CDR1 SGHTA, CDR2 FQGNSA. V shed 4 bases and J shed 2 bases, with 11 bases lying between them. The CDR3 nucleotides read TGTGCCAGCAGCTCTCCGAGGAAAAACTATGGCTACACCTTC. Its protein is CASSSPRKNYGYTF.

The chain has TRBV5-1 and TRBJ2-1; a weak D match, TRBD1 (6 bases). This CDR3 spans 14 amino acids. V lost 4 bases and J lost 7, with 15 bases in between. Germline CDR1 and CDR2: SGHRS and YFSETQ. DNA for the CDR3: TGCGCCAGCAGCCTCCGGGACACCCGGAATGAGCAGTTCTTC. Protein: CASSLRDTRNEQFF.

This clone was counted a few times. The gene calls are TRBV10-3 and TRBJ1-5, with D possibly TRBD1 on 5 matching bases. Germline V gives CDR1 ENHRY, CDR2 SYGVKD. V was pared by 6 bases and J by 0 bases, with 9 bases between. The CDR3 runs to 14 residues. CDR3 amino acids: CAISATDSNQPQHF. The CDR3 coding sequence is TGTGCCATCAGCGCGACAGATAGCAATCAGCCCCAGCATTTT.

This clone was seen only a few times. The V gene is TRBV6-5, the J gene TRBJ1-2; TRBD1 matches 12 bases. The CDR3 runs to 13 residues. J lost 4 bases, V lost 6 bases, and 0 bases had no gene match. CDR1 and CDR2 (germline): MNHEY, SVGAGI. CDR3 DNA sequence: TGTGCCAGCAGGGGACAGGGGGCCTATGGCTACACCTTC. It codes for CASRGQGAYGYTF.

This clone was picked up a small number of times. The chain links TRBV7-9 to TRBJ1-2, with D uncertain. Trimming took 1 base from V and 8 from J, leaving 11 bases between them. CDR3 length: 13 residues. Germline V gives CDR1 SEHNR, CDR2 FQNEAQ (reference sequence). CDR3 coding DNA: TGTGCCAGCAGCTTAGGGGAGAAGGAGGGCTACACCTTC. Protein sequence: CASSLGEKEGYTF.

The chain links TRBV19 to TRBJ1-4; D is uncertain. The CDR3 extends over 14 amino acids. Germline V gene sequence: CDR1 LNHDA, CDR2 SQIVND (reference sequence). V lost 5 bases to trimming and J lost 0 bases, with 7 bases between them. CDR3 protein: CASSPYTTNEKLFF. The CDR3 bases are TGTGCCAGTAGTCCTTATACAACTAATGAAAAACTGTTTTTT.

The chain couples TRBV10-3 to TRBJ2-2, with a possible D match to TRBD1 (5 bases). The germline V gene has CDR1 ENHRY and CDR2 SYGVKD. This CDR3 has 15 residues. Trimming removed 2 bases from V and 3 bases from J, with 10 bases in between. This CDR3 reads CAISEGAADTGELFF. As DNA, the CDR3 is TGTGCCATCAGTGAGGGGGCCGCCGACACCGGGGAGCTGTTTTTT.

J is TRBJ1-5 and V is TRBV7-2, with a tentative D call TRBD1 (5 bases). There are 14 residues in the CDR3. Trimming pared 5 bases from V and 7 bases from J, leaving 15 bases between. Looked up from germline, CDR1 is SGHTA and CDR2 is FQGNSA. The CDR3 DNA reads as TGTGCCAGCAGCCCAAGGAGGGGCAGACAGCCCCAGCATTTT. It yields the protein CASSPRRGRQPQHF.

J is TRBJ1-2 and V is TRBV4-3, with D perhaps TRBD1 (5 bases). Germline CDR1 and CDR2: LGHNA and YSLEER. V was shortened by 0 bases and J by 4 bases, with 24 bases between the two germline ends. The CDR3 extends over 19 amino acids. CDR3 nucleotides: TGCGCCAGCAGCCAAGAACCTAGGAGTTGGTGGCAGGGCAGCTATGGCTACACCTTC. Protein sequence: CASSQEPRSWWQGSYGYTF.

The genes are TRBV27 and TRBJ2-7; weak D call: TRBD2 (5 bases). There are 14 residues in the CDR3. Trimming stripped 5 bases from V and 9 bases from J, with 20 bases between. Per germline, CDR1 MNHEY and CDR2 SMNVEV (reference sequence). This CDR3 is CASSIMSSAAGQYF. The CDR3 DNA sequence: TGTGCCAGCAGTATAATGTCGTCCGCGGCGGGGCAGTACTTC.

The chain recombines TRBV20-1 with TRBJ1-1; 7 bases map to TRBD1. The trim removed 3 bases at V and 5 bases at J, leaving 9 bases unmatched. Germline lookup yields CDR1 DFQATT and CDR2 SNEGSKA (reference sequence). The CDR3 contains 14 residues. The CDR3 protein is CSASPGGVRTEAFF. The CDR3 nucleotides are TGCAGTGCTAGTCCAGGGGGAGTTAGGACTGAAGCTTTCTTT.

The chain combines TRBV5-4 with TRBJ1-2; 7 nucleotides match TRBD1. From germline, CDR1 is SGHNT and CDR2 YYREEE (reference sequence). Trimming cost V 4 bases and J 0 bases; bases outside gene matches: 12. The length of the CDR3 is 17 residues. The CDR3 coding sequence is TGTGCCAGCAGCCAGGGGGGCAGCCGAGCATCTAACTATGGCTACACCTTC. Translating gives CASSQGGSRASNYGYTF.